This TCR beta chain appears in the sequencing data of a study of blood T cell repertoires in COVID-19. Background on the study: Acute and convalescent COVID-19 samples came from the United States, Italy and Spain. Sources were T cells, B-cell-depleted T cells, or PBMCs; the material itself was cDNA or gDNA.

Trimming took off 3 bases at V and 5 bases at J, with 14 bases between the two ends. The CDR3 totals 14 residues. Looked up from germline, CDR1 is SGHNT and CDR2 is YYREEE (reference sequence). In the authors' methods: Researchers report that nucleated cell counts were estimated from reference gene primer amplification. Here immunoSEQ multiplex PCR was the method, and the copy in TCRdb shows in-frame clones only, minus some. V, J and clone size were drawn from that table, and D and trimming were deduced from the DNA. The sample has about 36,000 clones, about 88% seen once. The receptor comes from a human donor in a cohort sampled during active COVID-19. Sequencing was performed on peripheral blood. V gene TRBV5-4 combines with J gene TRBJ2-5; TRBD1 might be the D (5 bases). CDR3 nucleotides: TGTGCCAGCAGCTCGGCGACAGCACAGGAGACCCAGTACTTC. Protein: CASSSATAQETQYF. Variable domain in full (rest from reference TRBV5-4 and TRBJ2-5): ETGVTQSPTHLIKTRGQQVTLRCSSQSGHNTVSWYQQALGQGPQFIFQYYREEENGRGNFPPRFSGLQFPNYSSELNVNALELDDSALYLCASSSATAQETQYFGPGTRLLVL.